The present T cell receptor beta chain was sequenced within a study of persistence of HIV-infected CD4 T cells. In germline, CDR1 is KGHSH, CDR2 LQKENI. V gave up 5 bases and J gave up 2 bases, with 12 bases separating them. There are 15 residues in the CDR3. About this clone: As yet, its antigen is unknown.

An overlapping HIV-1 Gag peptide pool stimulated these cells at 0.95 to 1 ug/peptide/mL. Memory cells lacking CD40L and CD69 with high CD45RO were sorted. CD8+ T cells were removed from PBMCs prior to stimulation. The libraries were made with immunoSEQ version 4 in survey mode. Method: immunoSEQ multiplex PCR; TCRdb's copy keeps in-frame clones and lacks some. Here the sample spans about 40,000 clones, approximately 80% being singletons. The rearrangement joins TRBV18 to TRBJ2-2; D is possibly TRBD1 or TRBD2 (5 bases each). The TCR was taken from an adult man with HIV who was CMV-seropositive. The sample here was CD4+ T cells sorted from PBMCs after roughly 18-hour stimulation, taken from a patient who received antiretroviral therapy. The CDR3 DNA reads as TGTGCCAGCTCAAGGGACCACCAAAACACCGGGGAGCTGTTTTTT. This encodes CASSRDHQNTGELFF.